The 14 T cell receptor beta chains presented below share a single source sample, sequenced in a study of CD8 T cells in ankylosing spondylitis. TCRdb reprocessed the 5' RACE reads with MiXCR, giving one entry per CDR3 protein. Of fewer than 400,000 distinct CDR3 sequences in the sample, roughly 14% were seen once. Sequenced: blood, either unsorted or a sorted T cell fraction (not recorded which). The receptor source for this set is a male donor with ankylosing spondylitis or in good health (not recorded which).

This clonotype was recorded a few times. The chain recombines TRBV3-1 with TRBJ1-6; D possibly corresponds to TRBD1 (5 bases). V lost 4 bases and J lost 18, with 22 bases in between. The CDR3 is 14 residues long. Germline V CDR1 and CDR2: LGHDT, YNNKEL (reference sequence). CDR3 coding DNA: TGTGCCAGCAGCCGCGGGGAAGGCGACAGCCCCAACCACTTT. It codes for CASSRGEGDSPNHF. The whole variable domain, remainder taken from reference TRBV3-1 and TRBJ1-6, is DTAVSQTPKYLVTQMGNDKSIKCEQNLGHDTMYWYKQDSKKFLKIMFSYNNKELIINETVPNRFSPKSPDKAHLNLHINSLELGDSAVYFCASSRGEGDSPNHFGNGTRLTVT.

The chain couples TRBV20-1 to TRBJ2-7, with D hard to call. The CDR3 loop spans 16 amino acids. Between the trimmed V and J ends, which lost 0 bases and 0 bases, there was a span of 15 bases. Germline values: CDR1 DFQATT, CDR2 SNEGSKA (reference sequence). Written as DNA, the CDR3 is TGCAGTGCTAGAGATCGTAAGTTGTCAAGCTCCTACGAGCAGTACTTC. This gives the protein CSARDRKLSSSYEQYF.

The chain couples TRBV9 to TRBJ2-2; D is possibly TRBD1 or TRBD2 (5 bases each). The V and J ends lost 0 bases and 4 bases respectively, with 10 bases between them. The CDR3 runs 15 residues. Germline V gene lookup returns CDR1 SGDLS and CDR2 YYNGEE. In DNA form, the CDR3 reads TGTGCCAGCAGCGTAGCGTGGGGGTTCACCGGGGAGCTGTTTTTT. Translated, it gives CASSVAWGFTGELFF.

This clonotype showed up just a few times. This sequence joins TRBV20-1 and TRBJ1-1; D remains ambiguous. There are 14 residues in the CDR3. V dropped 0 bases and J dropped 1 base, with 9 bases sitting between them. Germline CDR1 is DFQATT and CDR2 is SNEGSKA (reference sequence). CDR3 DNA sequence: TGCAGTGCTAGAGATGGGCCGACGAACACTGAAGCTTTCTTT. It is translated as CSARDGPTNTEAFF.

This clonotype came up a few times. CDR3 in amino acids: CASSLARTRETQYF. The CDR3 region has the DNA TGTGCCAGCAGCTTAGCTCGGACGAGGGAGACCCAGTACTTC. The chain couples TRBV7-6 to TRBJ2-5; D not certain. The CDR3 totals 14 residues. CDR1 and CDR2 from the germline V gene are SGHVS and FNYEAQ. V was trimmed by 0 bases and J by 5 bases, leaving 10 bases between them.

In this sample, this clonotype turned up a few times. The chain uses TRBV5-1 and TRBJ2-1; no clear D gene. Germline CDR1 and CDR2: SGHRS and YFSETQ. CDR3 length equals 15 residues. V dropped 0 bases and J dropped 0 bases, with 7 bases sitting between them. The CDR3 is CASSLVQASYNEQFF. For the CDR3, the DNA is TGCGCCAGCAGCTTGGTCCAGGCCTCCTACAATGAGCAGTTCTTC.

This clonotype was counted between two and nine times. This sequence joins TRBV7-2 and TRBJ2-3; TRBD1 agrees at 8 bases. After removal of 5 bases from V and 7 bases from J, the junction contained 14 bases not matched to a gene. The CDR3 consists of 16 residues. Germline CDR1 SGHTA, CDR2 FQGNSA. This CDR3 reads CASSPKSGQGSNTQYF. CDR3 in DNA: TGTGCCAGCAGCCCAAAATCAGGACAGGGTTCGAATACGCAGTATTTT.

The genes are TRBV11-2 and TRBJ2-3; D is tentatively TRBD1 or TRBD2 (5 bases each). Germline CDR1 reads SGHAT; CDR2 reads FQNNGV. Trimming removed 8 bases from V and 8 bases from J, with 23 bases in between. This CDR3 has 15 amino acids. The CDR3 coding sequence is TGTGCCAGCTCCGAGGCCGGGGTGGGGCGAGGTACGCAGTATTTT. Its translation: CASSEAGVGRGTQYF. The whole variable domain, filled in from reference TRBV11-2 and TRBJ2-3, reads EAGVAQSPRYKIIEKRQSVAFWCNPISGHATLYWYQQILGQGPKLLIQFQNNGVVDDSQLPKDRFSAERLKGVDSTLKIQPAKLEDSAVYLCASSEAGVGRGTQYFGPGTRLTVL.

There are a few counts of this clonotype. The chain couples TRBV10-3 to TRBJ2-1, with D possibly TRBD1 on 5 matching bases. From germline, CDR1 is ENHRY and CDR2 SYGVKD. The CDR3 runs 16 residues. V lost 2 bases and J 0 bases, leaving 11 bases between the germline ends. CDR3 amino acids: CAISETGSSSYNEQFF. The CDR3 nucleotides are TGTGCCATCAGTGAGACAGGCTCGAGCTCCTACAATGAGCAGTTCTTC.

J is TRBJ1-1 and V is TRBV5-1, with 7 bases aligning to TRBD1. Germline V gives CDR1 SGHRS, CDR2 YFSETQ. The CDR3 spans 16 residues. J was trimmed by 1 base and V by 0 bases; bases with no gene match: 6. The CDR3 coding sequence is TGCGCCAGCAGCTTGGCGGACAGGTTGAAGAACACTGAAGCTTTCTTT. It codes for CASSLADRLKNTEAFF.

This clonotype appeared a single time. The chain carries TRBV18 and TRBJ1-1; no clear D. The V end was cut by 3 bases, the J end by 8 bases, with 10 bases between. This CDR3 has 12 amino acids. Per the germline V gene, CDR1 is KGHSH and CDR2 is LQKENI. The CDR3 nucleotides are TGTGCCAGCTCACCCGAGAGACCCGAAGCTTTCTTT. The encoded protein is CASSPERPEAFF.

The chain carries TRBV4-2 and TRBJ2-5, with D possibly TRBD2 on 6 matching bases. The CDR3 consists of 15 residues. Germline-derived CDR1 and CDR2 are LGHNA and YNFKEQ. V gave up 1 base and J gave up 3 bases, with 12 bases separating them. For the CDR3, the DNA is TGTGCCAGCAGCCAAGGGGGGGTCATCGAAGAGACCCAGTACTTC. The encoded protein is CASSQGGVIEETQYF.

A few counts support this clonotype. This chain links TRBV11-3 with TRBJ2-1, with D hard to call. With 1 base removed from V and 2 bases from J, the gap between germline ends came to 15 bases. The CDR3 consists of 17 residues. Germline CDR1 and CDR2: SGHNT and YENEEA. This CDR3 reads CASSLATPGGTYNEQFF. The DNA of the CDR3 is TGTGCCAGCAGCTTAGCGACCCCGGGTGGTACCTACAATGAGCAGTTCTTC.

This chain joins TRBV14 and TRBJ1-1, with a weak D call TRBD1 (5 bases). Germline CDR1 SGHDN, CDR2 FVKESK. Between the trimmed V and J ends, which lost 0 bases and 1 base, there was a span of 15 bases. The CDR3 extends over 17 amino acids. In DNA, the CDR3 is TGTGCCAGCAGCCAAGATCGGGGGGGATGGGGGAACACTGAAGCTTTCTTT. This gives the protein CASSQDRGGWGNTEAFF.